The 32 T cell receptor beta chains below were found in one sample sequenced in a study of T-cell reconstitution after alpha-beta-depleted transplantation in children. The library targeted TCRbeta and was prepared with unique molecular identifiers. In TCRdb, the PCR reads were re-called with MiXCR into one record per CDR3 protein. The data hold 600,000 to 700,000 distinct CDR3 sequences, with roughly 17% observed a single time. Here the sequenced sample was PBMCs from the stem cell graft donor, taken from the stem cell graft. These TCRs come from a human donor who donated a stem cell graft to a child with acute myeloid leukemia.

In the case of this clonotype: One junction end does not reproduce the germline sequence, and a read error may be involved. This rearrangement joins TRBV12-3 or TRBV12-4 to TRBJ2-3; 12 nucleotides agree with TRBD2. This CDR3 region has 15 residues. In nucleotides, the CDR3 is TGTGCCAGCAGTTTCCCAGGCACTAGCGGGGGGAGGTATTTTTTT. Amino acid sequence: CASSFPGTSGGRYFF.

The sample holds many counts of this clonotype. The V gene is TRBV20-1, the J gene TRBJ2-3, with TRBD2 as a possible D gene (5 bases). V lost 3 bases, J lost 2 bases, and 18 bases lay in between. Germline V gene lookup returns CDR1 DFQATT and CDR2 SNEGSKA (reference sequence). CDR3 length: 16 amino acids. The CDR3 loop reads CSASSGTRILTDTQYF. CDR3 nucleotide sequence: TGCAGTGCTAGCAGCGGAACGAGGATACTCACAGATACGCAGTATTTT.

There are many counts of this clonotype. CDR3 DNA sequence: TGCAGCGTTGTGACAGGGACGGCCTACGAGCAGTACTTC. Its translation: CSVVTGTAYEQYF. The chain has TRBV29-1 and TRBJ2-7; 7 bases match TRBD1. The length of the CDR3 is 13 residues. CDR1 and CDR2 (germline): SQVTM, ANQGSEA. V trimming: 4 bases; J trimming: 2 bases; junction bases outside the gene matches: 5.

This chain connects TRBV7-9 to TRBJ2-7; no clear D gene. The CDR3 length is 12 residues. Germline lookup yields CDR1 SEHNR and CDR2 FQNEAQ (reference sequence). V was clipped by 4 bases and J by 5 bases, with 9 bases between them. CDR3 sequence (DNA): TGTGCCAGCAGCTCCCCCTTGGACGAGCAGTACTTC. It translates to CASSSPLDEQYF.

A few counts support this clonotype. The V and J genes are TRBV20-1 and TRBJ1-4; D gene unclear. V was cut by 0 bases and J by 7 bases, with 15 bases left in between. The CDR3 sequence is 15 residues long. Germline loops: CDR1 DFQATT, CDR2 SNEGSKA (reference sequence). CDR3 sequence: CSARDRPRAGEKLFF. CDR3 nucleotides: TGCAGTGCTAGAGATCGACCCCGGGCCGGTGAAAAACTGTTTTTT.

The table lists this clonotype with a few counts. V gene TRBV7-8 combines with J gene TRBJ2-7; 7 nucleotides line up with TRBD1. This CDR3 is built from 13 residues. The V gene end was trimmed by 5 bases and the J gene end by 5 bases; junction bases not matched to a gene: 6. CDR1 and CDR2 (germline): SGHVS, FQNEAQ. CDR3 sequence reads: CASSTGARDEQYV. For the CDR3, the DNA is TGTGCCAGCAGCACAGGGGCTCGGGACGAGCAGTACGTC.

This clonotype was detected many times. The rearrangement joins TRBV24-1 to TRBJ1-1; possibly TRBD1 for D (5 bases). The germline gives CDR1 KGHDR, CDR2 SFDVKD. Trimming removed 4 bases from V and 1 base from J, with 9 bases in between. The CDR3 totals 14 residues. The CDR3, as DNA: TGTGCCACCAGTGAAACTGACAGGAACACTGAAGCTTTCTTT. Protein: CATSETDRNTEAFF.

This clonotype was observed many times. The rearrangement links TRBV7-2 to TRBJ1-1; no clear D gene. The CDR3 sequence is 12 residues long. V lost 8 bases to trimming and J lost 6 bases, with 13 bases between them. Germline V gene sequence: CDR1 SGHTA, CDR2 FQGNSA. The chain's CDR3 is CASRPLKAEAFF. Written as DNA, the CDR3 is TGTGCCAGCCGCCCCTTAAAGGCTGAAGCTTTCTTT.

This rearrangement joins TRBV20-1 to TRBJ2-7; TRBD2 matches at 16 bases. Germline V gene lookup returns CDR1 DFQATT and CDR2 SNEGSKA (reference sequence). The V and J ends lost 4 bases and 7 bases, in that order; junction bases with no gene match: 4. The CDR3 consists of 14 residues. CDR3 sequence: CSAKPGLAGGEQYV. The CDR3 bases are TGCAGTGCTAAACCGGGACTAGCGGGGGGGGAGCAGTACGTC.

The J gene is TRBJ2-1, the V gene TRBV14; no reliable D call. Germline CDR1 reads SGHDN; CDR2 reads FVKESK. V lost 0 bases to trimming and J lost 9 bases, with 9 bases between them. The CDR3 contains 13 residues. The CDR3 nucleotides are TGTGCCAGCAGCCAAGACAGCTTTGGTGAGCAGTTCTTC. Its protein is CASSQDSFGEQFF.

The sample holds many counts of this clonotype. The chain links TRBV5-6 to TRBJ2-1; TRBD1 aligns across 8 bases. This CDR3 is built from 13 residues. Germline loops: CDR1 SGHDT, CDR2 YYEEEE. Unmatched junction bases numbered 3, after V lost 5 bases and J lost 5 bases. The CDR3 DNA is TGTGCCAGCAGGACAGGGGCCCACAATGAGCAGTTCTTC. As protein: CASRTGAHNEQFF.

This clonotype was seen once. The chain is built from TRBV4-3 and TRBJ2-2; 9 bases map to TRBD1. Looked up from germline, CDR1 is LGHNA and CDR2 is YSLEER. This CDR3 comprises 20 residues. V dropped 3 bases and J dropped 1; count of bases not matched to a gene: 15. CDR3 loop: CASSQGFRDRELENTGELFF. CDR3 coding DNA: TGCGCCAGCAGCCAGGGGTTCAGGGACAGGGAACTGGAGAACACCGGGGAGCTGTTTTTT.

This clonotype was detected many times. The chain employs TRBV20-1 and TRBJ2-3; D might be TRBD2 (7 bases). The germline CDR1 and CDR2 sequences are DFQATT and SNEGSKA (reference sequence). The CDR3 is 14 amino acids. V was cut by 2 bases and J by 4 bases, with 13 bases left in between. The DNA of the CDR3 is TGCAGTGCTAGAAGGCGGGGGCCGGCAGATACGCAGTATTTT. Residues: CSARRRGPADTQYF.

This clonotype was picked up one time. In DNA form, the CDR3 reads TGCGCCAGCAGCCAAGAACCTGGGACAAATGAGCAGTTCTTC. Protein product: CASSQEPGTNEQFF. The gene calls are TRBV4-1 and TRBJ2-1, with a tentative D call TRBD1 (6 bases). V shed 0 bases and J shed 7 bases, with 10 bases lying between them. CDR1 is MGHRA, CDR2 YSYEKL, per germline. The CDR3 contains 14 residues.

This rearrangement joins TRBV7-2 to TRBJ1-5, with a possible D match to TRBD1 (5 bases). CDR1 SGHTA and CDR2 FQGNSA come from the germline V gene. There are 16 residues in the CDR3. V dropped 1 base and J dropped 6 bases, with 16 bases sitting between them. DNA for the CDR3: TGTGCCAGCAGCTTAGGAACGAGGGGTCCGACTCAGCCCCAGCATTTT. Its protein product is CASSLGTRGPTQPQHF.

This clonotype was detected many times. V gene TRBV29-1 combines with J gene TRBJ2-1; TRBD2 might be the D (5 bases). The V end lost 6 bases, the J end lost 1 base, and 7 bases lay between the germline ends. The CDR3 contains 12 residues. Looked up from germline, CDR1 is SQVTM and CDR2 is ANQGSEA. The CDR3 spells CSVRDSYNEQFF. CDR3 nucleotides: TGCAGCGTCCGGGATTCCTACAATGAGCAGTTCTTC.

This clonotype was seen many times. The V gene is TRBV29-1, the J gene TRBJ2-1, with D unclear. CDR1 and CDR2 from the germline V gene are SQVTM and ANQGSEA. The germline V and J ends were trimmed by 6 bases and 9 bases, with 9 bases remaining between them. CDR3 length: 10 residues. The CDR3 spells CSVYYSEQFF. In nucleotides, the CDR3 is TGCAGCGTCTATTATTCTGAGCAGTTCTTC.

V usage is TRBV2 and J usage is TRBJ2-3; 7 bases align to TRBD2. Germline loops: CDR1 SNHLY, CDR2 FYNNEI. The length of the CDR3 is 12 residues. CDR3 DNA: TGTGCGGGGGGGATTCGGACCAATACGCAGTATTTT. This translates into CAGGIRTNTQYF.

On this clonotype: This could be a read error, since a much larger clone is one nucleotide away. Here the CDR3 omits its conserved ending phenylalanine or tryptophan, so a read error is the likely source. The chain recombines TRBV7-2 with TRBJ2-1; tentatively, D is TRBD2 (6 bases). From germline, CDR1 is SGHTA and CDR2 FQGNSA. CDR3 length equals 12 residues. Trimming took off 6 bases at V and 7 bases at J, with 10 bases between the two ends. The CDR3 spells CASSLLANEQFC. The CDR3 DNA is TGTGCCAGCAGTTTACTAGCAAATGAGCAGTTCTGC.

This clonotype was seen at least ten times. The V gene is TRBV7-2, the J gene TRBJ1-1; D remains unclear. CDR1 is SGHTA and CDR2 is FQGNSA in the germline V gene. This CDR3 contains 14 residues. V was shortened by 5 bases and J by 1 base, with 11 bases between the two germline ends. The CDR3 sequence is CASSVEAGNTEAFF. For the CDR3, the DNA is TGTGCCAGCAGCGTGGAGGCGGGGAACACTGAAGCTTTCTTT.

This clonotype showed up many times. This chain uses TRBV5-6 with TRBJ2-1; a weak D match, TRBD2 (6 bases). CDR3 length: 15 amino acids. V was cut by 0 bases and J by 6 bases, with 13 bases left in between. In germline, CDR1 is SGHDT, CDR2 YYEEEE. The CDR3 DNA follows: TGTGCCAGCAGCTTGGAGATAGCGGTGGGCAATGAGCAGTTCTTC. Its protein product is CASSLEIAVGNEQFF.

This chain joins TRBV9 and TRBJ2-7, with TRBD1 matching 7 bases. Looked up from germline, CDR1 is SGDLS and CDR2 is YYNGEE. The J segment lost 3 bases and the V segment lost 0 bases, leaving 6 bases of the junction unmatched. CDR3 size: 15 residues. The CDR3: CASSVGITGVYEQYF. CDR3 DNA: TGTGCCAGCAGCGTAGGGATTACAGGGGTCTACGAGCAGTACTTC. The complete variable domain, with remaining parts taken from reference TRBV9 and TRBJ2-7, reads DSGVTQTPKHLITATGQRVTLRCSPRSGDLSVYWYQQSLDQGLQFLIQYYNGEERAKGNILERFSAQQFPDLHSELNLSSLELGDSALYFCASSVGITGVYEQYFGPGTRLTVT.

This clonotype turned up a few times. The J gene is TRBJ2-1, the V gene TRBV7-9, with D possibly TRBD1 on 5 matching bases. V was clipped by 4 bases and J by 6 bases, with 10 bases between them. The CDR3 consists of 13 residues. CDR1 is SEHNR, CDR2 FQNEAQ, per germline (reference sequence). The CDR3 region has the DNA TGTGCCAGCAGCTGGTGGGGCTCCAATGAGCAGTTCTTC. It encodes CASSWWGSNEQFF.

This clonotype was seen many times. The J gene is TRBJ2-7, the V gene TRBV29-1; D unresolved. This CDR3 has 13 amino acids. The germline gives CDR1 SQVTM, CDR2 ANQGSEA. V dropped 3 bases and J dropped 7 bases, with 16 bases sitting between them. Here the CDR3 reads CSVDESPKGEQYF. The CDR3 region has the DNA TGCAGCGTTGATGAGTCCCCGAAAGGGGAGCAGTACTTC.

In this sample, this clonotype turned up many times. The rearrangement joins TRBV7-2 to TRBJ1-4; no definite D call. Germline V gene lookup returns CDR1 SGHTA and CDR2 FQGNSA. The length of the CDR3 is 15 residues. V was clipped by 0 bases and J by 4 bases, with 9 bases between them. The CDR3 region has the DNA TGTGCCAGCAGCTTAGCGGCTGGGGTTAATGAAAAACTGTTTTTT. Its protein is CASSLAAGVNEKLFF.

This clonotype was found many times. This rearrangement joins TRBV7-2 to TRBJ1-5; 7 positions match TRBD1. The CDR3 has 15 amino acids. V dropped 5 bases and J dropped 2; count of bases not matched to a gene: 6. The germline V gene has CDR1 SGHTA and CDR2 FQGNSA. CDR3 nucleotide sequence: TGTGCCAGCAGCCTCCCTGGACAGGGCAATCAGCCCCAGCATTTT. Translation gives CASSLPGQGNQPQHF.

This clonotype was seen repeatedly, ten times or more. CDR3 amino acids: CASSLSGQRQETQYF. CDR3 DNA sequence: TGTGCCAGCAGCTTGTCGGGACAGAGGCAAGAGACCCAGTACTTC. The chain has TRBV5-6 and TRBJ2-5, with 7 bases identical to TRBD1. V lost 1 base to trimming and J lost 2 bases; unmatched junction nucleotides: 5. This CDR3 comprises 15 residues. CDR1 is SGHDT, CDR2 YYEEEE, per germline.

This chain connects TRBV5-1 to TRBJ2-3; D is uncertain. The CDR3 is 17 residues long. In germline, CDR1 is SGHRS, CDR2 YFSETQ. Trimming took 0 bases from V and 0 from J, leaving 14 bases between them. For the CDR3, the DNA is TGCGCCAGCAGCTTGGCGTCTTCGGCCAAGAGCACAGATACGCAGTATTTT. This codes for CASSLASSAKSTDTQYF.

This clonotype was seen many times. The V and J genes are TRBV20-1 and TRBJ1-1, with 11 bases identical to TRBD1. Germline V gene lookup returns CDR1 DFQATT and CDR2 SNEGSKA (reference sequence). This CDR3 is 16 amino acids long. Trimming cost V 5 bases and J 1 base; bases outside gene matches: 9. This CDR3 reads CSARGQGALGNTEAFF. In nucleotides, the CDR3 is TGCAGTGCTCGTGGACAGGGGGCGTTAGGGAACACTGAAGCTTTCTTT.

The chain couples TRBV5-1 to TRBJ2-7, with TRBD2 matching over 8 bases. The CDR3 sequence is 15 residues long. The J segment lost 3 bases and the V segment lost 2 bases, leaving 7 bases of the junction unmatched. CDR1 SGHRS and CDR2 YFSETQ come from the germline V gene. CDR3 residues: CASSFGGGPFYEQYV. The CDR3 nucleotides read TGCGCCAGCAGCTTCGGCGGGGGGCCCTTCTACGAGCAGTACGTC.

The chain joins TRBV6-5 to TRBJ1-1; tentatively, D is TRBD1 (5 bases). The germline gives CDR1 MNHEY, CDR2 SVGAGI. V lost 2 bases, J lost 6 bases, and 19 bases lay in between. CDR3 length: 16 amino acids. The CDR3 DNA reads TGTGCCAGCAGTTACGGCGGGGGATGGGATCCGGCTGAAGCTTTCTTT. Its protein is CASSYGGGWDPAEAFF.

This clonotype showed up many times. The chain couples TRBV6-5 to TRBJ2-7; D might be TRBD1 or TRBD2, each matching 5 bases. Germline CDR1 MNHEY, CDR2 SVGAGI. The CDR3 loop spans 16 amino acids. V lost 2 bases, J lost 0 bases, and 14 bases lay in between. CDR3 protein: CASSYLGTGSSYEQYF. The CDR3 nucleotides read TGTGCCAGCAGTTACCTCGGGACGGGAAGCTCCTACGAGCAGTACTTC.